This T cell receptor (beta chain) was sequenced in a study of cytomegalovirus exposure and HLA in healthy donors. Trimming took off 0 bases at V and 4 bases at J, with 8 bases between the two ends. Germline-derived CDR1 and CDR2 are SGHRS and YFSETQ. The CDR3 is 14 amino acids. The PCR used 60 Vbeta and 13 Jbeta primers. TCRdb keeps only in-frame clones here, not all; method: immunoSEQ multiplex PCR. Here the sample spans 90,000 to 120,000 clones, approximately 76% being singletons. This clone was counted a few times. The V and J genes are TRBV5-1 and TRBJ2-1; D unresolved. Sequencing input: PBMCs. The TCR was taken from a man aged 18 to 29 in good health and CMV-seronegative. The CDR3 bases are TGCGCCAGCAGCTTGGGGCAGGAATACAATGAGCAGTTCTTC. This gives the protein CASSLGQEYNEQFF.